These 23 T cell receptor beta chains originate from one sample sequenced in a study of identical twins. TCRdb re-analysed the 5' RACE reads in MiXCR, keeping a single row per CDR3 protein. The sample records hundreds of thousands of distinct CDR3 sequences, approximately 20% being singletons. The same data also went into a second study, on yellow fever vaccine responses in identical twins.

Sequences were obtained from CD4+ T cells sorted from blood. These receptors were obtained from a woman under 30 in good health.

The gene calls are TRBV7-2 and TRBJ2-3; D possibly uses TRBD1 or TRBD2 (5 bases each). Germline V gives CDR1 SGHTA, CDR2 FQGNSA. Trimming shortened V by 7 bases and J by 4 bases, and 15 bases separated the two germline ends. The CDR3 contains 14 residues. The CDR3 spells CASTPPGRADTQYF. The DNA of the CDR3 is TGTGCCAGCACCCCCCCAGGGAGAGCAGATACGCAGTATTTT.

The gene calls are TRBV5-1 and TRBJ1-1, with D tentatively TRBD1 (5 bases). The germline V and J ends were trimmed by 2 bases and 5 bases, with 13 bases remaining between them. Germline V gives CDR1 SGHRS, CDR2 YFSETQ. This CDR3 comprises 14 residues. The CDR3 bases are TGCGCCAGCAGCTTCGGGGACCGGGGTACTGAAGCTTTCTTT. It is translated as CASSFGDRGTEAFF.

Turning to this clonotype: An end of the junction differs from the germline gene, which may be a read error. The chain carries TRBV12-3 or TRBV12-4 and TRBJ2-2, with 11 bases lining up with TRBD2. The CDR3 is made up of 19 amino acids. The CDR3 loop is CTSSFWLGSGGGNTGELFF. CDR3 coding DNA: TGTACCAGCAGTTTCTGGTTGGGTAGCGGGGGGGGCAACACCGGGGAGCTGTTTTTT.

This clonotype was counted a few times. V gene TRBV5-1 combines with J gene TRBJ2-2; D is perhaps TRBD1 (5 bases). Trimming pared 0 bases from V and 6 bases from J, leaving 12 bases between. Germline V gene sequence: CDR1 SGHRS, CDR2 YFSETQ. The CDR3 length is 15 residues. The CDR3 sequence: CASSLEGPLAGELFF. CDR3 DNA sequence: TGCGCCAGCAGCTTGGAGGGGCCCCTAGCCGGGGAGCTGTTTTTT.

This CDR3 reads CASSLWTGLHLGTEAFF. CDR3 nucleotides: TGTGCCAGCAGTCTGTGGACAGGTCTACACTTAGGGACTGAAGCTTTCTTT. The chain carries TRBV12-3 or TRBV12-4 and TRBJ1-1; 7 nucleotides align to TRBD1. The CDR3 has 17 amino acids. V shed 5 bases, J shed 5 bases, and the junction held 17 bases outside the gene matches.

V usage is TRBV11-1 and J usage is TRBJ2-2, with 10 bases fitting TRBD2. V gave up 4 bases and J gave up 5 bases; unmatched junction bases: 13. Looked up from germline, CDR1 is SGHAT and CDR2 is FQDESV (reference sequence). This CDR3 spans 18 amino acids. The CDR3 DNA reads TGTGCCAGCAGCTCGACTAACCCGGGACTAGCGAGTACCGGGGAGCTGTTTTTT. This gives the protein CASSSTNPGLASTGELFF.

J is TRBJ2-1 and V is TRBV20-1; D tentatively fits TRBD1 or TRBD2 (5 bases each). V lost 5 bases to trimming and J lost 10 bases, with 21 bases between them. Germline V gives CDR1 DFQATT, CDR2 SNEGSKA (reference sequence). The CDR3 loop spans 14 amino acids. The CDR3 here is CSAGTGTVLGEQFF. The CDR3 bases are TGCAGTGCTGGTACCGGGACGGTGTTAGGGGAGCAGTTCTTC.

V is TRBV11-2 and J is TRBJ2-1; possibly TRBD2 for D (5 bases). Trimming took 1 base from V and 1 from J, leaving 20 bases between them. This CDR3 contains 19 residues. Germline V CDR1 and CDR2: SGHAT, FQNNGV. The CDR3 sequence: CASSLVSRASMSSYNEQFF. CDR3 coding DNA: TGTGCCAGCAGCTTAGTAAGTCGGGCTAGCATGTCGTCCTACAATGAGCAGTTCTTC.

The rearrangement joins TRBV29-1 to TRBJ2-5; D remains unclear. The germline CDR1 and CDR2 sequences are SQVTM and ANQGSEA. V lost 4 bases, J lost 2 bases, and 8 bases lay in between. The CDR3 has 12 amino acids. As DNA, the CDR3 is TGCAGCGTTGGCGTGCAGCAAGAGACCCAGTACTTC. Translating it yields CSVGVQQETQYF.

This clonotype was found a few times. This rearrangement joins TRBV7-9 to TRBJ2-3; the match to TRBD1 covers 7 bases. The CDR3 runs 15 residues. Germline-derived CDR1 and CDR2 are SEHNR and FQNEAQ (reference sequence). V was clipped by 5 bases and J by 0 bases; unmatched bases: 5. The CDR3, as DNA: TGTGCCAGCAGCCCAGGGACAGTGAGCACAGATACGCAGTATTTT. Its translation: CASSPGTVSTDTQYF.

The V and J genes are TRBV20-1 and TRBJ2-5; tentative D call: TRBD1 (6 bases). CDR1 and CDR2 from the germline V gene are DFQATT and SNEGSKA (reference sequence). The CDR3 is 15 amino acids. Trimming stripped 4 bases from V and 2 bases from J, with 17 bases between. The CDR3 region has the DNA TGCAGTGCTACCCTCCTAGGGACAAGTCAAGAGACCCAGTACTTC. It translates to CSATLLGTSQETQYF.

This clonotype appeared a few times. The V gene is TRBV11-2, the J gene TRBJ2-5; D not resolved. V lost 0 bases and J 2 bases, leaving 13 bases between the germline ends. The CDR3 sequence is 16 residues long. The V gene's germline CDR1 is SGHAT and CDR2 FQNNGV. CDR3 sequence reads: CASSLDLSVGQETQYF. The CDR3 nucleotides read TGTGCCAGCAGCTTAGATTTAAGCGTTGGGCAAGAGACCCAGTACTTC. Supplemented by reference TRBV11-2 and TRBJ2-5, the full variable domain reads EAGVAQSPRYKIIEKRQSVAFWCNPISGHATLYWYQQILGQGPKLLIQFQNNGVVDDSQLPKDRFSAERLKGVDSTLKIQPAKLEDSAVYLCASSLDLSVGQETQYFGPGTRLLVL.

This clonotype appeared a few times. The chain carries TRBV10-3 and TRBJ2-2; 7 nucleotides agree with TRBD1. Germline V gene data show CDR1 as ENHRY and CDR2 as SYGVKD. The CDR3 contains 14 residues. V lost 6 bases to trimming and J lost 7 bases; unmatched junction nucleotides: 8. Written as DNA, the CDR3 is TGTGCCATCAGGGGGACAGCAAGAGGCGGGGAGCTGTTTTTT. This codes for CAIRGTARGGELFF.

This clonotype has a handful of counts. CDR3 in DNA: TGCAGCGTTGAGCCCCCCTCCAGCTCCTACAATGAGCAGTTCTTC. This translates into CSVEPPSSSYNEQFF. The chain joins TRBV29-1 to TRBJ2-1, with D uncertain. Trimming cost V 3 bases and J 0 bases, with 12 bases left between them. The CDR3 loop spans 15 amino acids. CDR1 is SQVTM and CDR2 is ANQGSEA in the germline V gene.

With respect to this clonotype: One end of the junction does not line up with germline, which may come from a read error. The CDR3 nucleotides read TGTGCCAGCAGTGGGACCGGGTCTTTGAACTCTGAAGCTTTCTTT. Protein product: CASSGTGSLNSEAFF. The chain carries TRBV6-1 and TRBJ1-1; D ambiguous. The germline V gene has CDR1 MNHNS and CDR2 SASEGT. There are 15 residues in the CDR3.

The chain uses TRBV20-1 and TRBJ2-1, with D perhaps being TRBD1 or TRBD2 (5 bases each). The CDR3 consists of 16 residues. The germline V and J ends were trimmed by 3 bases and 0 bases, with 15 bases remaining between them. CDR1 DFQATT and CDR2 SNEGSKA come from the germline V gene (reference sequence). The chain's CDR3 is CSASRPGARSYNEQFF. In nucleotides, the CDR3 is TGCAGTGCTAGTCGTCCCGGGGCCCGCTCCTACAATGAGCAGTTCTTC.

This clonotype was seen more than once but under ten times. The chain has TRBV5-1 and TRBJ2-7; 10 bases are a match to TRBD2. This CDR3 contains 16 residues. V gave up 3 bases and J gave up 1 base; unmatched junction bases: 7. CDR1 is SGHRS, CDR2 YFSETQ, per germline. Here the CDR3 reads CASSSRTSGTSYEQYF. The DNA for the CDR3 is TGCGCCAGCAGCTCCCGGACTAGCGGAACTTCCTACGAGCAGTACTTC. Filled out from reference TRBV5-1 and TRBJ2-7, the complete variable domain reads KAGVTQTPRYLIKTRGQQVTLSCSPISGHRSVSWYQQTPGQGLQFLFEYFSETQRNKGNFPGRFSGRQFSNSRSEMNVSTLELGDSALYLCASSSRTSGTSYEQYFGPGTRLTVT.

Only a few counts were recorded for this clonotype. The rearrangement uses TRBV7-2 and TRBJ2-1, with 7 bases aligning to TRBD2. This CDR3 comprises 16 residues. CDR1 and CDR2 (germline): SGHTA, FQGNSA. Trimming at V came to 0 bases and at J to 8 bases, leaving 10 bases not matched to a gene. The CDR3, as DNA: TGTGCCAGCAGCTTAGCTGGCGGGAGAGTCGGGGATGAGCAGTTCTTC. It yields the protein CASSLAGGRVGDEQFF.

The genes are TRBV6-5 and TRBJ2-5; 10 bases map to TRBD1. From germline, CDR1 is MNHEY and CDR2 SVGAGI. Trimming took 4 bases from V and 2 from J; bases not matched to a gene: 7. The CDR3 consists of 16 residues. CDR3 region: CASSSTGGETQETQYF. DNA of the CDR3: TGTGCCAGCAGTTCGACAGGGGGCGAAACTCAAGAGACCCAGTACTTC.

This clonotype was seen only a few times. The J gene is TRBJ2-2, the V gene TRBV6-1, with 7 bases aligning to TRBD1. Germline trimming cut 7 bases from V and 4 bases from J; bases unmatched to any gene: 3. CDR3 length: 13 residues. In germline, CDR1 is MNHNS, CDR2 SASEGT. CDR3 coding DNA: TGTGCCAGCAAGGGACAGCTCACCGGGGAGCTGTTTTTT. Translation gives CASKGQLTGELFF.

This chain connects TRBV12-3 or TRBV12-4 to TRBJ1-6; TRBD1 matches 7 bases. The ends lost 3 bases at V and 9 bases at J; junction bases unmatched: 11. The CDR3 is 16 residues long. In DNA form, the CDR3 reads TGTGCCAGCAGTTTCGTGAGGGGACAGTGGCTTTCACCCCTCCACTTT. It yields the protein CASSFVRGQWLSPLHF.

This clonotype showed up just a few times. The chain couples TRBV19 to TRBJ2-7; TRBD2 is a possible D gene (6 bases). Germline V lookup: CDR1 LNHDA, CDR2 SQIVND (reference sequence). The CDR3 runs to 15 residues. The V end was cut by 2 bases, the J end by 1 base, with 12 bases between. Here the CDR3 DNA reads TGTGCCAGTAGTATACCCGGGACTCTGTCCTACGAGCAGTACTTC. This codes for CASSIPGTLSYEQYF.

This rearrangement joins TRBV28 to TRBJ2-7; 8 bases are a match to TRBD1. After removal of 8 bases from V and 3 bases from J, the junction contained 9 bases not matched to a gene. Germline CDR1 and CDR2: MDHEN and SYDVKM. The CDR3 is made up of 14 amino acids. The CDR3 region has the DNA TGTGCCAGCCACTGGGCAGGGGGCGGCTACGAGCAGTACTTC. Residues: CASHWAGGGYEQYF.